This T cell receptor (beta chain) appears in the sequencing data of a study of identical twins. General study findings and limits: Conclusions rested on cross-sectional statistics rather than following the same donors.

TCRdb passed the 5' RACE reads through MiXCR, listing each CDR3 protein once. The sample carries 1.5 million to 2 million distinct CDR3 sequences, about 32% recorded once. The junction had 21 bases not matched to a gene; V was cut back by 2 bases and J by 5 bases. CDR3 length: 19 amino acids. CDR1 and CDR2 from the germline V gene are SGHRS and YFSETQ. This clonotype was counted at least ten times. No antigen is known for it. The sample taken for sequencing was cord blood. The chain recombines TRBV5-1 with TRBJ1-2, with TRBD1 matching over 7 bases. This sequence originates from a newborn girl in good health. The CDR3 DNA reads as TGCGCCAGCAGCTTCCTGCGTGTGACAGGGAGCTCAGGGTTATATGGCTACACCTTC. This translates into CASSFLRVTGSSGLYGYTF.